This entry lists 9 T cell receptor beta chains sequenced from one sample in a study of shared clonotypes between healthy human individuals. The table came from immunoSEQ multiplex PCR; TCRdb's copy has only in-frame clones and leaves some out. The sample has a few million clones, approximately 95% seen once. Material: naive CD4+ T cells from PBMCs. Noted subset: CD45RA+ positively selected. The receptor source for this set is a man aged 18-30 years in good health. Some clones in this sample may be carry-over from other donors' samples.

The CDR3 spells CASSLSTGNSGANVLTF. DNA of the CDR3: TGTGCCAGCAGCTTATCTACAGGGAACTCTGGGGCCAACGTCCTGACTTTC. The chain combines TRBV7-6 with TRBJ2-6; weak D call: TRBD1 (6 bases). Per germline, CDR1 SGHVS and CDR2 FNYEAQ. Trimming shortened V by 2 bases and J by 0 bases, and 11 bases separated the two germline ends. The CDR3 is made up of 17 amino acids.

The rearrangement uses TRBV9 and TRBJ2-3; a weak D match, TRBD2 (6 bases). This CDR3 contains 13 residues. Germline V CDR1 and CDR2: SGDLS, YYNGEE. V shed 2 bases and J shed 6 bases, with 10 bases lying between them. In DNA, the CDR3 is TGTGCCAGCAGCGTGCGGGACGGCGATACGCAGTATTTT. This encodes CASSVRDGDTQYF. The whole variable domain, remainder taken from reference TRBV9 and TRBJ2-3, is DSGVTQTPKHLITATGQRVTLRCSPRSGDLSVYWYQQSLDQGLQFLIQYYNGEERAKGNILERFSAQQFPDLHSELNLSSLELGDSALYFCASSVRDGDTQYFGPGTRLTVL.

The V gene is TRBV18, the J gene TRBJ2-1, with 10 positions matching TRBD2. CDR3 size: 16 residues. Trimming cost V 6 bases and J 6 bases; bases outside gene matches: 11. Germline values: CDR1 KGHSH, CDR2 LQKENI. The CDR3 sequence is CASSRGSSGSGNEQFF. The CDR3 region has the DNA TGTGCCAGCTCTAGAGGGTCTAGCGGGAGTGGCAATGAGCAGTTCTTC.

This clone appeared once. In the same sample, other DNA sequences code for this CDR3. The chain's CDR3 is CASSLAGTGTYNEQFF. The CDR3 DNA is TGCGCCAGCAGCTTGGCCGGGACAGGAACCTACAATGAGCAGTTCTTC. V gene TRBV5-1 combines with J gene TRBJ2-1, with 8 bases that match TRBD1. Germline values: CDR1 SGHRS, CDR2 YFSETQ. The J segment lost 2 bases and the V segment lost 0 bases, leaving 4 bases of the junction unmatched. The CDR3 covers 16 residues.

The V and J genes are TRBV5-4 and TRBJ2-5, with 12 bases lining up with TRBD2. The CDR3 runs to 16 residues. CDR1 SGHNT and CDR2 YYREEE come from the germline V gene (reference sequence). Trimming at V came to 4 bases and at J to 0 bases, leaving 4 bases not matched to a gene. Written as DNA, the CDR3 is TGTGCCAGCAGCCTGGGACTAGCGGGTTACCAAGAGACCCAGTACTTC. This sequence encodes CASSLGLAGYQETQYF.

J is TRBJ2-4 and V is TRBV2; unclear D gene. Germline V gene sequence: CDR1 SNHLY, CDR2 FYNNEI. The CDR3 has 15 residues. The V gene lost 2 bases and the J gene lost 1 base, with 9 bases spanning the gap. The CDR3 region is CASSELKRAKNIQYF. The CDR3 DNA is TGTGCCAGCAGTGAACTTAAGAGGGCCAAAAACATTCAGTACTTC.

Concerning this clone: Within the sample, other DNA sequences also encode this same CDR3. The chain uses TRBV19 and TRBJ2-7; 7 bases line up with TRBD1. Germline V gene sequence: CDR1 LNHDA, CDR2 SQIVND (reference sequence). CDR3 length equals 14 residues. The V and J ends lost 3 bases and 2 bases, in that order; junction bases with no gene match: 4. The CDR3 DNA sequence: TGTGCCAGTAGTATGGCGCAGGGGGCCTACGAGCAGTACTTC. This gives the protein CASSMAQGAYEQYF.

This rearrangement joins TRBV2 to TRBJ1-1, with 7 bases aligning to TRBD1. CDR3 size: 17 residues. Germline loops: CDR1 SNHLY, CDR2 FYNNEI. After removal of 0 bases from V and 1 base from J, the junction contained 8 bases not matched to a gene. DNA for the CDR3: TGTGCCAGCAGTGAAGCGCGGGGGACAGCTAGGAACACTGAAGCTTTCTTT. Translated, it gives CASSEARGTARNTEAFF. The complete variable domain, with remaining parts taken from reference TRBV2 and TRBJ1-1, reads EPEVTQTPSHQVTQMGQEVILRCVPISNHLYFYWYRQILGQKVEFLVSFYNNEISEKSEIFDDQFSVERPDGSNFTLKIRSTKLEDSAMYFCASSEARGTARNTEAFFGQGTRLTVV.

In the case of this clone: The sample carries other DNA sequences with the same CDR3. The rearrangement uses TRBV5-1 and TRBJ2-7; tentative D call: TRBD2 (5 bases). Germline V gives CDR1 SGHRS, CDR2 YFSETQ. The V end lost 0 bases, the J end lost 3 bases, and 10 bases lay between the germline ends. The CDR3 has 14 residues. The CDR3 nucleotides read TGCGCCAGCAGCTTGGTTCCGGGAAACTACGAGCAGTACTTC. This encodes CASSLVPGNYEQYF.